The rows below give T cell receptor beta chains drawn from one sample of a study of a mutant IDH1 vaccine in newly diagnosed glioma. Which antigens these TCRs recognize remains unknown. The assay was immunoSEQ multiplex PCR, and TCRdb's table has in-frame clones only and misses some. Of about 21,000 clones detected, over 85% appear once; the ten largest clones hold around 5.7%. The sequences come from PBMCs, collected from a glioma patient whose treatment included an IDH1 peptide vaccine. Receptors originate from a woman aged 40-49 years with glioma. Each CDR3 is given with its conserved first and last residue. D genes are given only for firm matches. Where a row states a size, it is once, few, many or the class of an expanded clone; other rows omit it.

d_call	j_call	clone_size	v_call	cdr3_nt	cdr3_aa
.	TRBJ1-3	.	TRBV7-8	TGTGCCAGCAGCTTAGGACACCTTGGAAACACCATATATTTT	CASSLGHLGNTIYF
TRBD2	TRBJ2-7	.	TRBV10-2	TGCGCCAGCAGTGAGAGTCTAGCGGACTACGAGCAGTACTTC	CASSESLADYEQYF
.	TRBJ2-5	.	TRBV5-4	TGTGCCAGCAGCTTTAGGGACAACCAAGAGACCCAGTACTTC	CASSFRDNQETQYF
.	TRBJ1-1	few	TRBV7-3	TGTGCCAGCAGCTTAACGGTGGGGACTGAAGCTTTCTTT	CASSLTVGTEAFF
.	TRBJ1-1	.	TRBV29-1	TGCAGCGTTGAAGTGGGGGGGTTGAACACTGAAGCTTTCTTT	CSVEVGGLNTEAFF
.	TRBJ2-3	.	TRBV7-2	TGTGCCAGCAGCTTACGTCTTGCTAGCACAGATACGCAGTATTTT	CASSLRLASTDTQYF
TRBD2	TRBJ2-3	once	TRBV5-1	TGCGCCAGCAGCTTGAGTGGCGGGAGGACTAGCACAGATACGCAGTATTTT	CASSLSGGRTSTDTQYF
.	TRBJ2-3	.	TRBV5-4	TGTGCCAGCAGCTTGTTTGGGGGGAACACAGATACGCAGTATTTT	CASSLFGGNTDTQYF
.	TRBJ2-2	.	TRBV29-1	TGCAGCGTTCGACCGTCCCTCGGGGCCGGGGAGCTGTTTTTT	CSVRPSLGAGELFF
.	TRBJ1-5	.	TRBV7-2	TGTGCCAGCAGCCCACTAGGGGGGGGCCGGTCGATCCAGCATTTT	CASSPLGGGRSIQHF
TRBD1	TRBJ1-2	medium-sized	TRBV27	TGTGCCAGCAGGGGGACAGGGTCGCGGTATGGCTACACCTTC	CASRGTGSRYGYTF
TRBD1	TRBJ1-6	.	TRBV5-4	TGTGCCAGCACCCAAAGTCCGGGACAGGGGCTACCCTCACCCCTCCACTTT	CASTQSPGQGLPSPLHF
.	TRBJ1-1	.	TRBV4-1	TGCGCCAGCAGCCAACATCAGAAGGTTGGCGTCAGGAGCCTAGGAGACACTGAAGCTTTCTTT	CASSQHQKVGVRSLGDTEAFF
TRBD2	TRBJ2-3	.	TRBV5-1	TGCGCCAGCAGATCCCTAGCGGGCGCCACAGATACGCAGTATTTT	CASRSLAGATDTQYF
TRBD1	TRBJ1-4	.	TRBV19	TGTGCCAGTAGTAAAGGACAGGCTTCGCGAAAACTGTTTTTT	CASSKGQASRKLFF
.	TRBJ2-4	.	TRBV19	TGTGCCAGTAATCCGGACAGGGCGGGAGACATTCAGTACTTC	CASNPDRAGDIQYF
.	TRBJ1-3	.	TRBV5-1	TGCGCCAGCAGCCAGGGACCGATCTCTGGAAACACCATATATTTT	CASSQGPISGNTIYF
TRBD1	TRBJ1-4	.	TRBV5-5	TGTGCCAGCAGCTTGGGGGACAGTAATGAAAAACTGTTTTTT	CASSLGDSNEKLFF
.	TRBJ1-4	.	TRBV29-1	TGCAGCGTCAAGGGAGCAACTAATGAAAAACTGTTTTTT	CSVKGATNEKLFF
TRBD1	TRBJ2-7	once	TRBV10-3	TGTGCCAGCCTAGACAGGGGGGGCTACGAGCAGTACTTC	CASLDRGGYEQYF
.	TRBJ1-2	.	TRBV5-1	TGCGCCAGCAGCCCCTCCGGCGGCGCTGGCTACACCTTC	CASSPSGGAGYTF
.	TRBJ1-2	.	TRBV6-7	TGTGCCAGCAGTTACTCACAGAAAGTCTATGGCTACACCTTC	CASSYSQKVYGYTF
TRBD1	TRBJ1-1	few	TRBV18	TGTGCCAGCTCACAAGGACAGGGGAAAATCGCTGAAGCTTTCTTT	CASSQGQGKIAEAFF
TRBD1	TRBJ1-2	few	TRBV29-1	TGCAGCGTTGGTTCCAGGGGGGTTAACTATGGCTACACCTTC	CSVGSRGVNYGYTF
.	TRBJ1-4	.	TRBV27	TGTGCCAGCAGTTTATATGGGGCTGGTGAAAAACTGTTTTTT	CASSLYGAGEKLFF
.	TRBJ2-7	few	TRBV14	TGTGCCAGCAGGACGACAGGACTTCAGAACGAGCAGTACTTC	CASRTTGLQNEQYF
.	TRBJ2-1	.	TRBV2	TGTGCCAGCAGTGATAGTCTAGTTGCCCTTGATCGAAGTGAGCAGTTCTTC	CASSDSLVALDRSEQFF
TRBD1	TRBJ1-1	.	TRBV5-1	TGCGCCAGCAGCTTGCCCGGGACAGGATTGAACACTGAAGCTTTCTTT	CASSLPGTGLNTEAFF
.	TRBJ1-1	.	TRBV6-1	TGTGCCAGCAGTAGGGCAGTGAACACTGAAGCTTTCTTT	CASSRAVNTEAFF
.	TRBJ1-2	.	TRBV10-2	TGCGCCAGCAGGGACAGCGGATTGGGCTATGGCTACACCTTC	CASRDSGLGYGYTF
.	TRBJ2-7	.	TRBV6-1	TGTGCCAGCAGTGAGGGGAGTCCTCCCTACGAGCAGTACTTC	CASSEGSPPYEQYF
.	TRBJ1-1	.	TRBV20-1	TGCAGTGCTATGGGAGTGGGGGCTTTCTTT	CSAMGVGAFF
.	TRBJ1-1	.	TRBV21-1	TGTGCCAGCAGGAGAGGACAGGGGACGGGGAGCACTGAAGCTTTCTTT	CASRRGQGTGSTEAFF
TRBD1	TRBJ2-7	.	TRBV19	TGTGCCAGTAGTACACCGGGACAGATGTTTACCGAGCAGTACTTC	CASSTPGQMFTEQYF
TRBD2	TRBJ2-7	.	TRBV6-5	TGTGCCAGCAGTCAACTAGCGGGAACCTACGAGCAGTACTTC	CASSQLAGTYEQYF
TRBD1	TRBJ2-5	.	TRBV4-1	TGCGCCAGCGGGGACAGGGGCCAAGAGACCCAGTACTTC	CASGDRGQETQYF
.	TRBJ2-5	once	TRBV5-4	TGTGCCAGCAGCTTGTCGAGGTCCCAAGAGACCCAGTACTTC	CASSLSRSQETQYF
.	TRBJ1-1	.	TRBV10-3	TGTGCCATCAGTGAGGGACATAGGAACACTGAAGCTTTCTTT	CAISEGHRNTEAFF
.	TRBJ1-2	.	TRBV9	TGTGCCAGCGGAGGGGTCTATGGCTACACCTTC	CASGGVYGYTF
.	TRBJ2-5	.	TRBV7-9	TGTGCCAGCAGCCCGAACATGCAGAAAGAGACCCAGTACTTC	CASSPNMQKETQYF
.	TRBJ2-7	.	TRBV27	TGTGCCAGCAGTTTAGGTGGACAACCCTACGAGCAGTACTTC	CASSLGGQPYEQYF
.	TRBJ2-7	.	TRBV2	TGTGCCAGCGGGGGAGTGGGTGCCTACGAGCAGTACTTC	CASGGVGAYEQYF
TRBD1	TRBJ1-2	.	TRBV5-4	TGTGCCAGCAGCCCCGGACAGGCGTCCTATGGCTACACCTTC	CASSPGQASYGYTF
.	TRBJ2-3	.	TRBV7-2	TGTGCCAGCAGCTTAGTTAGCGGAAGGGGGGTAGATACGCAGTATTTT	CASSLVSGRGVDTQYF